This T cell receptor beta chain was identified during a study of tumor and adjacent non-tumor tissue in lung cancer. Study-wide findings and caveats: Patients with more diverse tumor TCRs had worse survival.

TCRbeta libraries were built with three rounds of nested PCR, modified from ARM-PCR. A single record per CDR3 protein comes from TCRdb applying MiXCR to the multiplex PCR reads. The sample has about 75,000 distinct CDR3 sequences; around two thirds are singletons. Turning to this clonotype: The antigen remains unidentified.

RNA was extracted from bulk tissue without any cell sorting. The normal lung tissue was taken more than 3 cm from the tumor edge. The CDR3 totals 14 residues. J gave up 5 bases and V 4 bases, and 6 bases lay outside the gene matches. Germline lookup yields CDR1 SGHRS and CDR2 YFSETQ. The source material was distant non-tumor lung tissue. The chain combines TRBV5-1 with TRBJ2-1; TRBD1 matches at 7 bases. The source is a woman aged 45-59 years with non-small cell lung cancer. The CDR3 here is CASSAGTANNEQFF. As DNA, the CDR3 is TGCGCCAGCAGCGCCGGGACAGCAAACAATGAGCAGTTCTTC.